This T cell receptor beta chain appears in the sequencing data of a study of T cell changes during pregnancy in multiple sclerosis. This table comes from immunoSEQ multiplex PCR, and its TCRdb copy is limited to in-frame clones, with some not included. The data show approximately 41,000 clones, about 94% seen once. The CDR3 loop spans 16 amino acids. Trimming left V 0 bases short and J 4 bases short, with 13 bases between. Germline CDR1 reads SGHAT; CDR2 reads FQNNGV. The chain is built from TRBV11-2 and TRBJ2-1, with D possibly being TRBD2 (5 bases). The receptor comes from a female donor with multiple sclerosis, enrolled in a pregnancy study. Sequencing used CD8+ T cells from peripheral blood mononuclear cells, obtained in the third trimester of pregnancy. CDR3 DNA: TGTGCCAGCAGCTTAGATCAGGAGCGGTTTTACAATGAGCAGTTCTTC. Its protein is CASSLDQERFYNEQFF.